A single sample gave rise to the 12 T cell receptor beta chains below, sequenced in a study of OX40 agonist ivuxolimab in advanced cancers. Profiled with immunoSEQ multiplex PCR; TCRdb holds only in-frame clones, not every one. The repertoire holds some 81,000 clones, with roughly 85% as singletons. The material was CD4+ or CD8+ T cells sorted from blood, obtained in a trial of the OX40 agonist ivuxolimab. Source of these receptors: an adult with an advanced solid tumor such as melanoma, head and neck, liver or kidney cancer.

The V call is TRBV6-5, the J call TRBJ1-6, with D hard to call. The CDR3 covers 14 residues. Trimming took 6 bases from V and 8 from J, leaving 14 bases between them. Germline V gene data show CDR1 as MNHEY and CDR2 as SVGAGI. The chain's CDR3 is CASRIRRHDSPLHF. CDR3 bases: TGTGCCAGCAGGATCCGACGACATGATTCACCCCTCCACTTT.

This chain uses TRBV5-6 with TRBJ2-5; TRBD1 is a possible D gene (6 bases). V lost 1 base to trimming and J lost 7 bases, with 17 bases between them. Germline CDR1 reads SGHDT; CDR2 reads YYEEEE. This CDR3 has 15 amino acids. The CDR3 reads CASSLRDTAKGTQYF. The CDR3, as DNA: TGTGCCAGCAGCTTGAGGGACACCGCCAAAGGGACCCAGTACTTC.

V is TRBV14 and J is TRBJ2-2; D call uncertain. The CDR3 is made up of 15 amino acids. Per the germline V gene, CDR1 is SGHDN and CDR2 is FVKESK. Deletions cut 1 base from V and 5 bases from J, with 11 bases between. CDR3 sequence (DNA): TGTGCCAGCAGCCAAGCCCCGGCCGGGACCGGGGAGCTGTTTTTT. Translated, it gives CASSQAPAGTGELFF.

This rearrangement joins TRBV2 to TRBJ1-1; D is unresolved. The CDR3 sequence is 11 residues long. Germline-derived CDR1 and CDR2 are SNHLY and FYNNEI. V lost 8 bases and J 5 bases, leaving 9 bases between the germline ends. The DNA for the CDR3 is TGTGCCAGCTCTTTTCAGACTGAAGCTTTCTTT. This codes for CASSFQTEAFF. The full variable domain, its missing parts supplied by reference TRBV2 and TRBJ1-1, is EPEVTQTPSHQVTQMGQEVILRCVPISNHLYFYWYRQILGQKVEFLVSFYNNEISEKSEIFDDQFSVERPDGSNFTLKIRSTKLEDSAMYFCASSFQTEAFFGQGTRLTVV.

In this sample, this clone turned up once. This chain joins TRBV9 and TRBJ2-5; a possible D gene is TRBD2 (5 bases). The CDR3 totals 15 residues. CDR1 is SGDLS, CDR2 YYNGEE, per germline. The germline V and J ends were trimmed by 4 bases and 1 base, with 14 bases remaining between them. DNA for the CDR3: TGTGCCAGCAGCCCTCAACATCTAGCCCAAGAGACCCAGTACTTC. Its translation: CASSPQHLAQETQYF.

V gene TRBV5-5 combines with J gene TRBJ1-1; D might be TRBD1 (6 bases). V gave up 1 base and J gave up 4 bases, with 14 bases separating them. The CDR3 has 15 amino acids. The germline gives CDR1 SGHKS, CDR2 YYEKEE (reference sequence). The CDR3: CASSLSGARSTEAFF. The CDR3 bases are TGTGCCAGCAGCTTGTCAGGGGCGCGTAGCACTGAAGCTTTCTTT.

The rearrangement uses TRBV7-3 and TRBJ2-1; the D gene could be TRBD1 or TRBD2 (5 bases each). CDR3 length: 15 residues. The germline V gene encodes CDR1 SGHTA and CDR2 FQGTGA. Trimming took off 2 bases at V and 8 bases at J, with 16 bases between the two ends. The CDR3: CASSLFGTEDDEQFF. The CDR3 region has the DNA TGTGCCAGCAGCTTATTCGGGACCGAGGACGATGAGCAGTTCTTC.

The V call is TRBV10-2, the J call TRBJ2-2, with D tentatively TRBD1 (5 bases). This CDR3 region has 14 residues. CDR1 and CDR2 from the germline V gene are WSHSY and SAAADI. V gave up 10 bases and J gave up 3 bases, with 15 bases separating them. DNA for the CDR3: TGCGCCACCCGACAGACAGTTCACACCGGGGAGCTGTTTTTT. Its protein is CATRQTVHTGELFF.

This clone is classed as medium-sized. V usage is TRBV7-3 and J usage is TRBJ1-1; no clear D gene. Germline-derived CDR1 and CDR2 are SGHTA and FQGTGA. Trimming stripped 1 base from V and 0 bases from J, with 15 bases between. CDR3 length equals 17 residues. CDR3 loop: CASSLMAAGEMNTEAFF. The CDR3 DNA reads as TGTGCCAGCAGCTTAATGGCGGCAGGAGAGATGAACACTGAAGCTTTCTTT.

This clone turned up a few times. V is TRBV5-4 and J is TRBJ2-5, with D perhaps assigned TRBD1 or TRBD2 (5 bases each). The CDR3 has 14 residues. The germline CDR1 and CDR2 sequences are SGHNT and YYREEE (reference sequence). V shed 3 bases and J shed 7 bases, with 16 bases lying between them. The CDR3 protein is CASSSRGGPLTQYF. CDR3 DNA sequence: TGTGCCAGCAGCTCTCGTGGGGGACCTTTGACCCAGTACTTC.

The rearrangement uses TRBV10-3 and TRBJ2-7, with D maybe TRBD2 (7 bases). In germline, CDR1 is ENHRY, CDR2 SYGVKD. Trimming took off 8 bases at V and 0 bases at J, with 17 bases between the two ends. This CDR3 is 15 amino acids long. CDR3 residues: CAIEESGGSSYEQYF. In DNA, the CDR3 is TGTGCCATCGAGGAATCGGGGGGCAGCTCCTACGAGCAGTACTTC.

V is TRBV5-1 and J is TRBJ2-1; possible D gene TRBD1, 6 bases. This CDR3 is 14 amino acids long. Germline loops: CDR1 SGHRS, CDR2 YFSETQ. Trimming stripped 7 bases from V and 5 bases from J, with 16 bases between. CDR3: CASSRTVEDNEQFF. For the CDR3, the DNA is TGCGCCAGCTCGAGGACAGTAGAAGACAATGAGCAGTTCTTC. The full variable domain, its missing parts supplied by reference TRBV5-1 and TRBJ2-1, is KAGVTQTPRYLIKTRGQQVTLSCSPISGHRSVSWYQQTPGQGLQFLFEYFSETQRNKGNFPGRFSGRQFSNSRSEMNVSTLELGDSALYLCASSRTVEDNEQFFGPGTRLTVL.